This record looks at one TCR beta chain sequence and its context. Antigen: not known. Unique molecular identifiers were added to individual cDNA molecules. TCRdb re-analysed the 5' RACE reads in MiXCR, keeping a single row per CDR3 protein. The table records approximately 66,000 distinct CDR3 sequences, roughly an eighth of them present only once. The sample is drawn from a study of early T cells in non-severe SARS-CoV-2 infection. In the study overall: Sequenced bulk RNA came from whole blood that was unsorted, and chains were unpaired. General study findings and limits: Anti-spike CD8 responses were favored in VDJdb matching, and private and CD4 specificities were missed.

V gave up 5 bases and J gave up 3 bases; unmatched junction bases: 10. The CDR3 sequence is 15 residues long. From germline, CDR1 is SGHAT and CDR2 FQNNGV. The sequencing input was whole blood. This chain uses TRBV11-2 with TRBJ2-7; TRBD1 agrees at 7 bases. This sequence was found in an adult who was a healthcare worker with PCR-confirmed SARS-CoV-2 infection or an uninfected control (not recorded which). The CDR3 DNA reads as TGTGCCAGCAGCGCTACAGGGGACCGATACTACGAGCAGTACTTC. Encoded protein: CASSATGDRYYEQYF.